This TCR beta chain came from a study of graft-versus-host responses after intestinal transplantation. Turning to the study itself: As for transplant type, recipients had multivisceral, liver-intestinal, or isolated intestinal grafts. After anti-thymocyte globulin induction, recipients took tacrolimus and steroids for 3 to 4 years. Study-level findings and limits: High graft-versus-host to host-versus-graft clonal ratios were seen in allografts of patients with graft-donor T cell macrochimerism.

Comment on this clone: What it binds is not known.

V was shortened by 0 bases and J by 3 bases, with 13 bases between the two germline ends. Germline CDR1 reads SGDLS; CDR2 reads YYNGEE. CDR3 length: 16 residues. This table comes from immunoSEQ multiplex PCR, and its TCRdb copy is limited to in-frame clones, with some not included. The sample carries fewer than 90,000 clones, about 94% recorded once. V and J are TRBV9 and TRBJ2-1; TRBD2 is a possible D gene (6 bases). The sequencing here drew on unstimulated CD4+ T cells sorted from spleen or lymph node cells, taken before transplant. The receptor's source is a human donor who was the organ donor for an intestinal transplant. The CDR3 nucleotides are TGTGCCAGCAGCGTAGAGGCTAGCGTAATCTACAATGAGCAGTTCTTC. This translates into CASSVEASVIYNEQFF.